This T cell receptor (beta chain) was observed in a study of blood T cell repertoires in COVID-19. Study-level information: Italy, Spain and the United States were the sources of the convalescent and acute COVID-19 samples.

Trimming took 3 bases from V and 2 from J, leaving 15 bases between them. CDR3 length equals 16 residues. The germline gives CDR1 SGHTA, CDR2 FQGNSA. Sequencing used immunoSEQ multiplex PCR; TCRdb keeps in-frame clones, though not all of them. The sample shows more than 100,000 clones, about 76% of them seen only once. This TCR came from an older woman with active or convalescent COVID-19. This chain links TRBV7-2 with TRBJ2-3; weak D call: TRBD1 (5 bases). Sequenced input: peripheral blood. The CDR3 spells CASSFTYGATTDTQYF. The CDR3 region has the DNA TGTGCCAGCAGCTTTACATATGGGGCGACCACAGATACGCAGTATTTT.